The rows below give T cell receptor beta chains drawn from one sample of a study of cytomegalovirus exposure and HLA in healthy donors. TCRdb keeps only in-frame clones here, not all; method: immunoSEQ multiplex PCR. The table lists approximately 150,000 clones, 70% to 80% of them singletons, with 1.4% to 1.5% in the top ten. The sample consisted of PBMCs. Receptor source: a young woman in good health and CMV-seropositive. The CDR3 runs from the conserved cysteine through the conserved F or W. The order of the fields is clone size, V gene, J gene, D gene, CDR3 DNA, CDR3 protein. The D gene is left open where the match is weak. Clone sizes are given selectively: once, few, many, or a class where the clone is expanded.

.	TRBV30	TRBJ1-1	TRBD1	TGTGCCTGGACCGGACCCGGGACAGGGGTTGAAGCTTTCTTT	CAWTGPGTGVEAFF
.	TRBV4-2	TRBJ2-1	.	TGTGCCAGCAGCCTCGGCGGGGGCGCAGAGCAGTTCTTC	CASSLGGGAEQFF
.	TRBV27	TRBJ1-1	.	TGTGCCAGCAGTTTCCGGGGGGCATGGACTGAAGCTTTCTTT	CASSFRGAWTEAFF
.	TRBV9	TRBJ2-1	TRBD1	TGTGCCAGCAGCCTAAACACAGGGGGCGCCGTAAGTGAGCAGTTCTTC	CASSLNTGGAVSEQFF
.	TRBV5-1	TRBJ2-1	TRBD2	TGCGCCAGCAGCTTGGTGGCTAGCGGGAGATCTGAGCAGTTCTTC	CASSLVASGRSEQFF
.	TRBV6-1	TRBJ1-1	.	TGTGCCAGCAGCCCTGGGGCAGCTTTCTTT	CASSPGAAFF
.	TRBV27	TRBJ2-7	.	TGTGCCAGCAGCGAGTTTACTAGATTCTCATCCTACGAGCAGTACTTC	CASSEFTRFSSYEQYF
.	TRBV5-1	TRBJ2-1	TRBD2	TGCGCCAGCAGGGAGCTAGCGGGGGGTTGGCATGAGCAGTTCTTC	CASRELAGGWHEQFF
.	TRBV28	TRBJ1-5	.	TGTGCCAGCAGGCCAGGGGTTCAGCCCCAGCATTTT	CASRPGVQPQHF
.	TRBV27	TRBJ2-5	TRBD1	TGTGCCAGCAGTATTCGACAGGGGACATTAGCGACCCAGTACTTC	CASSIRQGTLATQYF
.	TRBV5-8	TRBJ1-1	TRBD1	TGTGCCAGCAGCTTCCGTACAGGGGCGAGGACTGAAGCTTTCTTT	CASSFRTGARTEAFF
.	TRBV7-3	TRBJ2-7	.	TGTGCCAGCAGCCCAAGGGGTGGCCAGTTCGTCTACGAGCAGTACTTC	CASSPRGGQFVYEQYF
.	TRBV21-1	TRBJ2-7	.	TGTGCCAGCCGAAAGTTGAACCCTTCAAGGGGTTCCTCGGTCTACGAGCAGTACTTC	CASRKLNPSRGSSVYEQYF
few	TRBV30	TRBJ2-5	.	TGTGCCTGGATCCGGGATCAAGAGACCCAGTACTTC	CAWIRDQETQYF
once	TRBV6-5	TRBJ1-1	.	TGTGCCAGCAGTTACTCGCTGGGGGAGGGGTGGCCTGAAGCTTTCTTT	CASSYSLGEGWPEAFF
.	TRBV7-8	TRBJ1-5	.	TGTGCCAGCAGCTCAGGGCAGGGTAATCAGCCCCAGCATTTT	CASSSGQGNQPQHF
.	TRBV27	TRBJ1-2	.	TGTGCCAGCAGTTCCCTTCCCGGGACGGGGGACTATGGCTACACCTTC	CASSSLPGTGDYGYTF
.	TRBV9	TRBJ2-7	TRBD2	TGTGCCAGCAGCGTAGGCGGGGGTCAGCGGGACGAGCAGTACTTC	CASSVGGGQRDEQYF
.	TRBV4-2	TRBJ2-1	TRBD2	TGTGCCAGCAGCCAGGATTCGCTGACTAGCGGGTCCTTCCTTTTTTACAATGAGCAGTTCTTC	CASSQDSLTSGSFLFYNEQFF
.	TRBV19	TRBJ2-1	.	TGTGCCAGTAGTATAGATCCTTCGTACAATGAGCAGTTCTTC	CASSIDPSYNEQFF
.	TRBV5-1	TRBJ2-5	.	TGCGCCAGCAGCTTACAGATTTCTCGGGAGACCCAGTACTTC	CASSLQISRETQYF
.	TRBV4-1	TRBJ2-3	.	TGCGCCAGCAGCCCATGGGCTAGCGGCACAGATACGCAGTATTTT	CASSPWASGTDTQYF
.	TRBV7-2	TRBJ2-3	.	TGTGCCAGCAGCTTAGAGGCGGGGACTGGAGATACGCAGTATTTT	CASSLEAGTGDTQYF
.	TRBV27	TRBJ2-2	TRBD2	TGTGCCAGCAGTTTTGCCGCGGGGGAGACCACCGGGGAGCTGTTTTTT	CASSFAAGETTGELFF
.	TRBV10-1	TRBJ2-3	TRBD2	TGCGCCAGCAGTGTTAGCGGGGTCCCAGATACGCAGTATTTT	CASSVSGVPDTQYF
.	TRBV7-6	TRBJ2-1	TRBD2	TGTGCCAGCAGCTTACACCTAGCGGGAGGGCGGAGCTCCTACAATGAGCAGTTCTTC	CASSLHLAGGRSSYNEQFF
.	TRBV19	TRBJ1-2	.	TGTGCCAGTAGTATGCGGGGTTATGGCTACACCTTC	CASSMRGYGYTF
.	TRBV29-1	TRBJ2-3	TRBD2	TGCAGCGTTGGTATTAGCGGGAGCACAGATACGCAGTATTTT	CSVGISGSTDTQYF
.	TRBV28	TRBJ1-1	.	TGTGCCAGCAGTTTATGGGCGGTCCAGAACACTGAAGCTTTCTTT	CASSLWAVQNTEAFF
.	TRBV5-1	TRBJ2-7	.	TGCGCCAGCAGCTTCCGTTCTAGCTACGAGCAGTACTTC	CASSFRSSYEQYF
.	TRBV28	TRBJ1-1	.	TGTGCCAGCAGTTTAGCCACATTGAACACTGAAGCTTTCTTT	CASSLATLNTEAFF
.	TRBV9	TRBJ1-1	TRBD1	TGTGCCAGCAGCTCGGGACAGGGGGGAACTGAAGCTTTCTTT	CASSSGQGGTEAFF
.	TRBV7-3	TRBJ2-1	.	TGTGCCAGCAGCCCTAGCCGAGCCAGGTCTCGGAATGAGCAGTTCTTC	CASSPSRARSRNEQFF
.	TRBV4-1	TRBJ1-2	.	TGCGCCAGCAGCCAACCCGGACAGTCTAGGACCTTC	CASSQPGQSRTF
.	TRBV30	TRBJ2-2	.	TGTGCCTCGACTGACAGGACGAACACCGGGGAGCTGTTTTTT	CASTDRTNTGELFF
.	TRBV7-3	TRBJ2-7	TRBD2	TGTGCCAGCAGCTTAAATAGCGGGAGCGACGAGCAGTACTTC	CASSLNSGSDEQYF
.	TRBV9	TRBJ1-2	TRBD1	TGTGCCAGCAGCGACCGGGACAGCCTCGGCTACACCTTC	CASSDRDSLGYTF
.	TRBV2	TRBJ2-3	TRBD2	TGTGCCAGCACCCGGACTAGCGGGTTTATAGATACGCAGTATTTT	CASTRTSGFIDTQYF
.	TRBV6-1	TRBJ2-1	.	TGTGCCAGCAGTCCAGGCAGCTCCTACAATGAGCAGTTCTTC	CASSPGSSYNEQFF
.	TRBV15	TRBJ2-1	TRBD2	TGTGCCACCAGCGGGAGGGAATACAATGAGCAGTTCTTC	CATSGREYNEQFF
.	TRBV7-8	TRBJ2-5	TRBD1	TGTGCCAGCAGCCTCTGGACAGGCCAAGAGACCCAGTACTTC	CASSLWTGQETQYF